This T cell receptor beta chain was observed in a study of monozygotic twins with inflammatory bowel disease. In eight separate reactions per sample, cDNA was generated. TCRdb reworked the 5' RACE reads into one entry per CDR3 protein, no DNA. This listing includes 300,000 to 400,000 distinct CDR3 sequences. CDR3 length equals 17 residues. Germline assignment: CDR1 DFQATT and CDR2 SNEGSKA (reference sequence). Overall study findings and caveats: A single strong IBD-associated signal or clonotype was not supported by the findings.

About this clonotype: The antigen remains undetermined.

The sample comprised blood. The chain is built from TRBV20-1 and TRBJ1-6; checking the TCRdb D call of TRBD1 is not possible without DNA. The origin of this receptor is a human donor with ulcerative colitis or Crohn's disease, or a healthy co-twin of an affected twin (not recorded which). CDR3 protein: CSARDPGQLNYNSPLHF.